These 10 T cell receptor beta chains were sequenced from one sample in a study of beta chain features in type 1 diabetes. cDNA synthesis used the whole RNA isolate, giving expressed TCRB sequences. Sequenced by immunoSEQ multiplex PCR; TCRdb stores in-frame clones only, minus some. This sample has 300,000 to 450,000 clones, with about 19% found just once. The material sequenced was naive CD4+ T cells from blood. Every receptor here comes from a young woman in good health.

This clone has more than one count but fewer than ten. V is TRBV28 and J is TRBJ1-1; maybe TRBD1 (5 bases). The ends were cut back, 7 bases at V and 5 bases at J, with 8 bases in the middle. This CDR3 region has 11 residues. Germline CDR1 and CDR2: MDHEN and SYDVKM. The CDR3 region has the DNA TGTGCCAGCACGGGGGTTACTGAAGCTTTCTTT. It specifies CASTGVTEAFF.

This clone appeared a few times. CDR3 sequence: CASSSVTGRASKFF. CDR3 DNA: TGTGCCAGCAGCTCCGTCACAGGGCGCGCCTCCAAGTTCTTC. The chain combines TRBV9 with TRBJ2-1, with D possibly being TRBD1 (6 bases). The V end was cut by 4 bases, the J end by 14 bases, with 22 bases between. CDR3 length: 14 residues. The germline V gene has CDR1 SGDLS and CDR2 YYNGEE.

This clone was detected only a few times. Within the sample, other DNA sequences also encode this same CDR3. The chain recombines TRBV18 with TRBJ1-1; perhaps TRBD1 as D (5 bases). CDR1 and CDR2 (germline): KGHSH, LQKENI. V lost 6 bases to trimming and J lost 1 base, with 9 bases between them. The CDR3 covers 13 residues. CDR3 in amino acids: CASSSGGNTEAFF. DNA of the CDR3: TGTGCCAGCTCCTCGGGGGGGAACACTGAAGCTTTCTTT.

The chain links TRBV6-5 to TRBJ1-1; tentative D call: TRBD1 (5 bases). CDR3 length equals 13 residues. V lost 4 bases, J lost 4 bases, and 10 bases lay in between. Germline V gene data show CDR1 as MNHEY and CDR2 as SVGAGI. CDR3 DNA: TGTGCCAGCAGTTTCAGCAGGGCCACTGAAGCTTTCTTT. Protein product: CASSFSRATEAFF.

As regards this clone: The sample has other DNA sequences that encode this CDR3 too. The chain combines TRBV11-2 with TRBJ2-7, with D maybe TRBD1 (6 bases). Trimming took 4 bases from V and 3 from J, leaving 7 bases between them. CDR3 size: 12 residues. Per germline, CDR1 SGHAT and CDR2 FQNNGV. The CDR3: CASSSQGYEQYF. Here the CDR3 DNA reads TGTGCCAGCAGCTCACAGGGCTACGAGCAGTACTTC. The full variable domain, in which reference TRBV11-2 and TRBJ2-7 provide the parts outside the CDR3, is EAGVAQSPRYKIIEKRQSVAFWCNPISGHATLYWYQQILGQGPKLLIQFQNNGVVDDSQLPKDRFSAERLKGVDSTLKIQPAKLEDSAVYLCASSSQGYEQYFGPGTRLTVT.

The V gene is TRBV2, the J gene TRBJ2-3; the match to TRBD2 covers 7 bases. CDR1 SNHLY and CDR2 FYNNEI come from the germline V gene. The J segment lost 0 bases and the V segment lost 6 bases, leaving 6 bases of the junction unmatched. The CDR3 has 15 residues. The CDR3 protein is CASRKRGLSTDTQYF. In DNA, the CDR3 is TGTGCCAGCAGAAAGCGGGGCCTTAGCACAGATACGCAGTATTTT.

This clone was counted only a few times. This rearrangement joins TRBV10-3 to TRBJ2-7; 8 bases are shared with TRBD1. Looked up from germline, CDR1 is ENHRY and CDR2 is SYGVKD. V was clipped by 10 bases and J by 3 bases; unmatched bases: 8. The CDR3 contains 13 residues. The CDR3 protein is CATTGQGRYEQYF. As DNA, the CDR3 is TGTGCCACCACAGGACAGGGCCGCTACGAGCAGTACTTC.

Remarks on this clone: The sample holds other DNA sequences that translate to the same CDR3. The chain employs TRBV6-5 and TRBJ1-2, with no clear D. The germline CDR1 and CDR2 sequences are MNHEY and SVGAGI. The CDR3 totals 13 residues. V lost 6 bases and J lost 4, with 12 bases in between. CDR3 bases: TGTGCCAGCAGCCCCCGGGATCTCTATGGCTACACCTTC. This sequence encodes CASSPRDLYGYTF.

In its sample, this clone was seen a few times. The chain uses TRBV2 and TRBJ2-5; D may be TRBD2 (5 bases). The CDR3 contains 15 residues. V was trimmed by 2 bases and J by 2 bases, leaving 12 bases between them. Germline-derived CDR1 and CDR2 are SNHLY and FYNNEI. Here the CDR3 reads CASSELGLTQETQYF. The CDR3 DNA is TGTGCCAGCAGTGAACTTGGACTCACGCAAGAGACCCAGTACTTC.

CDR3 DNA: TGTGCCAGCAGCTTAGAACTAGCGGGAGGGTCGTACAATGAGCAGTTCTTC. The encoded protein is CASSLELAGGSYNEQFF. J is TRBJ2-1 and V is TRBV11-3, with TRBD2 matching 13 bases. The length of the CDR3 is 17 residues. Per the germline V gene, CDR1 is SGHNT and CDR2 is YENEEA. Losses at the gene ends were 0 bases for V and 4 bases for J; bases not matched to a gene: 3.